A selection of T cell receptor beta chains follows, all from one sample in a study of blood T cells in healthy people across ages. Each CDR3 protein gets one entry after TCRdb re-called the 5' RACE reads with MiXCR. The sample yields 550,000 to 650,000 distinct CDR3 sequences, over 25% seen once. The same sample was also studied in work on T cells of mothers and their children.

Material for sequencing was blood. The receptors originated from a boy under 10 years old in good health. Each CDR3 is given with its conserved first and last residue.

v_call: TRBV15
cdr3_aa: CATSRGGQGTGELFF

v_call: TRBV24-1
cdr3_aa: CATSDGTWRGGELFF

v_call: TRBV28
cdr3_aa: CASTYVLGQGGDTQYF

v_call: TRBV6-2/TRBV6-3
cdr3_aa: CASRLAGSLEQYF

v_call: TRBV10-1
cdr3_aa: CASSEWRHF

v_call: TRBV7-9
cdr3_aa: CASSSPLRNTIYF

v_call: TRBV30
cdr3_aa: CAWGRSDTQYF

v_call: TRBV15
cdr3_aa: CATSSRSGANVLTF

v_call: TRBV12-3/TRBV12-4
cdr3_aa: CASDQGGEQYF

v_call: TRBV6-5
cdr3_aa: CASSFGQGRGQPQHF

v_call: TRBV6-5
cdr3_aa: CASSPGQGAFEQYF

v_call: TRBV2
cdr3_aa: CASSYYAGEQYF

v_call: TRBV9
cdr3_aa: CASSAGTSGMVSTDTQYF

v_call: TRBV12-3/TRBV12-4
cdr3_aa: CASSFGPPREAFF

v_call: TRBV21-1
cdr3_aa: CASPPGQRNQPQHF

v_call: TRBV11-2
cdr3_aa: CASGRLTAYNEQFF

v_call: TRBV6-4
cdr3_aa: CASRGGNTDTQYF

v_call: TRBV6-1
cdr3_aa: CASQANRVNTGELFF

v_call: TRBV5-1
cdr3_aa: CASRRPSANQETQYF

v_call: TRBV6-6
cdr3_aa: CASSSGGGAEAFF

v_call: TRBV15
cdr3_aa: CATSREAGALTYEQYF

v_call: TRBV30
cdr3_aa: CPFDKRPLGYTF

v_call: TRBV6-1
cdr3_aa: CASSRQFSKLFF

v_call: TRBV6-2/TRBV6-3
cdr3_aa: CASSEGQLSTDTQYF